The source of this T cell receptor beta chain is a study of identical twins. This clonotype has only a few counts. TCRdb re-derived calls from the 5' RACE reads in MiXCR, one entry per CDR3 protein. This repertoire shows hundreds of thousands of distinct CDR3 sequences, approximately 13% found once; its top ten account for about 1.6%. Germline values: CDR1 LNHDA, CDR2 SQIVND (reference sequence). The CDR3 has 15 amino acids. Trimming cost V 7 bases and J 6 bases; bases outside gene matches: 11. These data were likewise used in another study, on yellow fever vaccine responses in identical twins.

The chain uses TRBV19 and TRBJ2-2; 7 bases align to TRBD1. The sequence came from a woman under 30 in good health. Source material: PBMCs. The CDR3 DNA reads TGTGCCAGTATGACAGGGATGCAGAAGGCCGGGGAGCTGTTTTTT. This translates into CASMTGMQKAGELFF.